This is a list of T cell receptor beta chains from one sample in a study of T cell repertoires in aging, cancer and after chemotherapy. One entry per CDR3 protein, called by TCRdb with MiXCR from the multiplex PCR reads. The sample yields about 7,800 distinct CDR3 sequences, over 40% seen once. Specimen: blood. Receptors originate from a human donor with a solid tumor. Each CDR3 is given with its conserved first and last residue. The D gene is left open where the match is weak. Clone size is not always given. Where it is, it says once, few, many or a class for expanded clones.

>TRBV27|-|TRBJ1-1|TRBD1
TGTGCCAGCATCCGACAGGGGTCGGGCACTGAAGCTTTCTTT
CASIRQGSGTEAFF
>TRBV11-3|medium-sized|TRBJ1-2|-
TGTGCCAGCAGCTTACGCGACCCACCCTATGGCTACACCTTC
CASSLRDPPYGYTF
>TRBV24-1|once|TRBJ2-3|TRBD1
TGTGCCACCAGTGGCCTTCCCGGGACAGGGGAGTCGGATACGCAGTATTTT
CATSGLPGTGESDTQYF
>TRBV29-1|large|TRBJ2-2|-
TGCACCATTGGAGAGGTCGGCGCCGGGGAGCTGTTTTTT
CTIGEVGAGELFF
>TRBV6-5|-|TRBJ2-1|-
TGTGCCAGCAGTTACCTCCCGGAACTATCCTACAATGAGCAGTTCTTC
CASSYLPELSYNEQFF
>TRBV19|few|TRBJ2-7|-
TGTGCCTTGGGGGGTTCCTCCTACGAGCAGTACTTC
CALGGSSYEQYF
>TRBV11-3|-|TRBJ2-5|-
TGTGCCAGCAGCAAGGACACTCAAGAGACCCAGTACTTC
CASSKDTQETQYF
>TRBV19|-|TRBJ1-2|-
TGTGCCAGTAGTATAGATCCTTCACCCCTGAGTGGCTACACCTTC
CASSIDPSPLSGYTF
>TRBV29-1|medium-sized|TRBJ2-1|-
TGCAGCGCCGTACGATCAGTGGATGAGCAGTTCTTC
CSAVRSVDEQFF
>TRBV6-5|medium-sized|TRBJ2-2|-
TGTGCCAGCAGTTGGCAACCCAACACCGGGGAGCTGTTTTTT
CASSWQPNTGELFF
>TRBV15|-|TRBJ2-7|-
TGTGCCACCAGCAGAGAGCCCTTTCAGCCCCAGTACTTC
CATSREPFQPQYF
>TRBV19|few|TRBJ2-1|-
TGTGCCAGTAGTATAGGTTTGAGGGGACCCGGGAATGAGCAGTTCTTC
CASSIGLRGPGNEQFF
>TRBV10-1|-|TRBJ2-2|TRBD2
TGCGCCAGCAGTGCTAGCGGGAAAGGCGGGGAGCTGTTTTTT
CASSASGKGGELFF
>TRBV12-3/TRBV12-4|-|TRBJ1-5|-
TGTGCCAGCAGTTTTGGAGCAGGGAATCAGCCCCAGCATTTT
CASSFGAGNQPQHF